This T cell receptor beta chain was captured in a study of PD-1 blockade in classical Hodgkin lymphoma (dated by TCRdb to about 2020). Broadly, across the study: Nivolumab dosing was 3 mg/kg intravenously every 2 weeks, continuing until either disease progression or unacceptable toxicity. The study used TCR beta sequencing and CyTOF to define a peripheral blood immune signature of response to PD-1 blockade in classical Hodgkin lymphoma. Findings and caveats that apply to the study as a whole: Diversity was lower in patients who began nivolumab less than 1 year after ASCT, so these patients were left out of later analyses to avoid confounding by immune reconstitution. By C4D1, a significant rise was seen in CD4+ TCR diversity but not in CD8+ TCR diversity (p=0.0027 vs p=0.16), and the rise was most apparent among complete responders (p=0.02). The study was limited to a single clinical trial cohort, and causes of repertoire differences, possibly disease activity or prior therapy, remained undefined. Trial patients with a complete response had baseline diversity similar to that of newly diagnosed patients, while partial responders and progressors had significantly lower diversity. Baseline TCR diversity was reported to be lower in newly diagnosed patients than in healthy donors, and even lower in relapsed/refractory patients.

According to the study, the label for this sample's time point signals: cycle 1 day 1 (C1D1), immediately before nivolumab initiation. Every trial patient had relapsed following autologous stem cell transplantation, and prior brentuximab vedotin exposure was what differed among cohorts A, B and C. The trial cohort was composed of under 70 patients with relapsed/refractory classical Hodgkin lymphoma, for whom complete response, partial response or progressive disease was recorded as best overall response. Single-agent nivolumab was administered to trial patients in the multi-cohort phase II CheckMate 205 trial. Best overall response was determined by an independent review committee according to the 2007 International Working Group response criteria. Trial PBMCs were collected immediately before nivolumab initiation (C1D1) and during therapy at cycle 2 day 1 and cycle 4 day 1. After peripheral blood was drawn into 8 mL Vacutainer Cell Preparation Tubes, PBMCs were isolated by centrifugation and then cryopreserved.

Inclusive of the bounding cysteine and phenylalanine, the CDR3 is 13 residues long. Only CDR3 DNA remains: 39 bases, in frame from the first base. The V end loses 2 bases and the J end loses 4 bases, and a stretch of 9 bases separates them. From the germline V gene (reference sequence), CDR1 is MNHEY and CDR2 is SMNVEV. The Qiagen DNeasy kit was used to extract genomic DNA from unsorted PBMCs and from the negatively selected CD4+ and CD8+ fractions. TCR beta CDR3 regions were subjected to amplification by immunoSEQ multiplex PCR with primers that anneal to V and J segments. A synthetic immune receptor repertoire was used to minimize amplification bias, and any residual bias was removed computationally once sequencing was done. The study's own analysis went as follows. Repertoire diversity was quantified as the Shannon entropy index using custom Python scripts. Unsorted, CD4+ and CD8+ repertoires were examined separately, except in combined analyses, for which CD4+ and CD8+ sequences were merged in silico. A clone counted as expanded when the clone's frequency after treatment rose at least 2-fold relative to C1D1, and clones undetected at baseline were given a pseudocount of 0.5. Singleton clones were defined as clones with 0 or 1 copy at C1D1, and non-singleton clones were defined as clones with 2 or more copies. Clones expanded in unsorted samples were labelled as CD4+, CD8+ or unknown by matching protein sequences in sorted samples from the same patient. Wilcoxon tests on paired samples were used to test diversity changes from C1D1 to C4D1. The table was pulled from immuneACCESS by TCRdb, which kept in-frame rearrangements only. Such tables lose some clones; where checked, under half of the loss comes from unresolved V genes, and the rest has no known cause. The V and J calls and clone size were taken over from that table, and D and trimming were inferred from the DNA. This sample is represented by 70,000 or so clones; about 92% of them were singletons. The ten largest clonotypes hold 8% of the sample.

On this clone: The clone's antigen remains unknown. One base away there is no much larger clone; base qualities are not given.

Sequencing was performed on peripheral blood mononuclear cells (PBMCs), taken at baseline. The receptor was isolated from a human donor with classical Hodgkin lymphoma. The chain links TRBV27 with TRBJ2-7; 5 matching bases give a weak D call of TRBD2. The CDR3 in this case is CASSLNGEYEQYF. The DNA sequence is as follows: TGTGCCAGCAGTTTAAATGGGGAGTACGAGCAGTACTTC.